The 17 T cell receptor beta chains given below trace back to one sample, sequenced in a study of blood T cell repertoires in COVID-19. Only in-frame clones appear in the TCRdb table, and some are missing; sequencing was by immunoSEQ multiplex PCR. The sample yields about 160,000 clones, over 70% seen once. Material: PBMCs or T cells enriched from blood (not recorded which). The receptors come from a woman aged 60-75 years who had recovered from COVID-19.

This clone was recorded many times. The rearrangement joins TRBV4-2 to TRBJ2-1, with 8 bases that match TRBD2. Per germline, CDR1 LGHNA and CDR2 YNFKEQ. Trimming took 5 bases from V and 8 from J; bases not matched to a gene: 8. This CDR3 contains 14 residues. The CDR3 is CASSATGGRDEQFF. Written as DNA, the CDR3 is TGTGCCAGCAGCGCCACGGGGGGGCGGGATGAGCAGTTCTTC.

This clone was seen only a few times. The chain recombines TRBV9 with TRBJ1-1; D unclear. The CDR3 spans 15 residues. Germline V CDR1 and CDR2: SGDLS, YYNGEE. V lost 2 bases and J lost 4, with 15 bases in between. The CDR3 DNA sequence: TGTGCCAGCAGCGTCGACCCGGGGAGAGGCACTGAAGCTTTCTTT. The encoded protein is CASSVDPGRGTEAFF.

The chain is built from TRBV29-1 and TRBJ2-7; D uncertain. CDR3 length: 12 amino acids. Germline CDR1 SQVTM, CDR2 ANQGSEA. V was shortened by 4 bases and J by 5 bases, with 12 bases between the two germline ends. The CDR3 DNA reads as TGCAGCGTTGGCGGCGCCCTCGACGAGCAGTACTTC. Amino acids: CSVGGALDEQYF.

V gene TRBV5-6 combines with J gene TRBJ2-7; D is perhaps TRBD2 (5 bases). Germline V gives CDR1 SGHDT, CDR2 YYEEEE. CDR3 size: 17 residues. Trimming took off 3 bases at V and 2 bases at J, with 21 bases between the two ends. The CDR3 region is CASSWGPHYSGTYEQYF. As DNA, the CDR3 is TGTGCCAGCAGCTGGGGTCCTCACTACAGCGGTACCTACGAGCAGTACTTC.

This chain uses TRBV7-8 with TRBJ1-4; D call uncertain. Trimming left V 2 bases short and J 8 bases short, with 6 bases between. In germline, CDR1 is SGHVS, CDR2 FQNEAQ. The CDR3 has 12 amino acids. CDR3 sequence: CASSLSREKLFF. The DNA for the CDR3 is TGTGCCAGCAGCTTATCGCGGGAAAAACTGTTTTTT.

The CDR3 bases are TGTGCCAGCAGTAGATACCGGGAACAAAGGGTTACAACTAATGAAAAACTGTTTTTT. As protein: CASSRYREQRVTTNEKLFF. The genes are TRBV6-6 and TRBJ1-4; unclear D gene. Looked up from germline, CDR1 is MNHNY and CDR2 is SVGAGI (reference sequence). Trimming removed 5 bases from V and 0 bases from J, with 22 bases in between. The CDR3 length is 19 residues.

This clone has just a few counts. The chain joins TRBV5-1 to TRBJ1-1; 7 bases are shared with TRBD1. Germline V gene lookup returns CDR1 SGHRS and CDR2 YFSETQ. Germline trimming cut 5 bases from V and 0 bases from J; bases unmatched to any gene: 7. CDR3 length equals 15 residues. The chain's CDR3 is CASSPLGGLNTEAFF. CDR3 bases: TGCGCCAGCAGTCCCCTAGGGGGCTTGAACACTGAAGCTTTCTTT.

The chain has TRBV28 and TRBJ1-1, with 7 bases identical to TRBD1. Germline CDR1 MDHEN, CDR2 SYDVKM. After removal of 8 bases from V and 7 bases from J, the junction contained 16 bases not matched to a gene. This CDR3 is 15 amino acids long. For the CDR3, the DNA is TGTGCCAGCCGCCCGGACAGGCCTGGGGCCTATGAAGCTTTCTTT. Its protein product is CASRPDRPGAYEAFF.

This clone was picked up one time. The V and J genes are TRBV29-1 and TRBJ2-5, with D hard to call. The V end was cut by 0 bases, the J end by 2 bases, with 10 bases between. The CDR3 has 14 amino acids. Germline assignment: CDR1 SQVTM and CDR2 ANQGSEA. CDR3 coding DNA: TGCAGCGTTGAAGATCACCAGACACAAGAGACCCAGTACTTC. Amino acid sequence: CSVEDHQTQETQYF.

CDR3 DNA sequence: TGTGCCAGCAGTCTAGAAAGCACAGATACGCAGTATTTT. Encoded protein: CASSLESTDTQYF. The rearrangement uses TRBV4-2 and TRBJ2-3; the D is unclear. This CDR3 region has 13 residues. V was clipped by 6 bases and J by 0 bases, with 7 bases between them. From germline, CDR1 is LGHNA and CDR2 YNFKEQ.

The CDR3 loop reads CASSVASGGASYEQYF. As DNA, the CDR3 is TGTGCCAGCAGCGTAGCCAGCGGGGGGGCCTCCTACGAGCAGTACTTC. The chain couples TRBV9 to TRBJ2-7; 10 bases fit TRBD2. Losses at the gene ends were 0 bases for V and 0 bases for J; bases not matched to a gene: 3. CDR3 size: 16 residues. Germline V gene sequence: CDR1 SGDLS, CDR2 YYNGEE.

The CDR3 region has the DNA TGTGCCAGCAGTCAGAACGGGGGAGATACGCAGTATTTT. Its translation is CASSQNGGDTQYF. This chain joins TRBV7-9 and TRBJ2-3; D perhaps matches TRBD2 (6 bases). In germline, CDR1 is SEHNR, CDR2 FQNEAQ (reference sequence). The CDR3 covers 13 residues. The V and J ends lost 6 bases and 5 bases respectively, with 12 bases between them.

J is TRBJ2-7 and V is TRBV24-1, with D possibly matching TRBD2 (6 bases). Germline CDR1 and CDR2: KGHDR and SFDVKD. The CDR3 consists of 15 residues. V lost 7 bases and J 2 bases, leaving 17 bases between the germline ends. Here the CDR3 DNA reads TGTGCCACCAGGGCCGCCGGGACTGTTACCTACGAGCAGTACTTC. Residues: CATRAAGTVTYEQYF.

The chain employs TRBV5-6 and TRBJ1-5; D might be TRBD1 (5 bases). The germline CDR1 and CDR2 sequences are SGHDT and YYEEEE. V gave up 4 bases and J gave up 3 bases, with 14 bases separating them. This CDR3 has 15 residues. The CDR3 loop reads CASSRGFLVNQPQHF. CDR3 coding DNA: TGTGCCAGCAGCAGGGGTTTTCTAGTCAATCAGCCCCAGCATTTT.

This chain uses TRBV2 with TRBJ2-1; tentatively, D is TRBD1 (6 bases). CDR1 SNHLY and CDR2 FYNNEI come from the germline V gene. This CDR3 is 16 amino acids long. V was clipped by 0 bases and J by 0 bases, with 9 bases between them. This CDR3 is CASSEATGRSYNEQFF. Here the CDR3 DNA reads TGTGCCAGCAGTGAAGCGACAGGCCGCTCCTACAATGAGCAGTTCTTC.

V and J are TRBV19 and TRBJ2-5, with 8 bases matching TRBD2. Germline CDR1 is LNHDA and CDR2 is SQIVND (reference sequence). Losses at the gene ends were 5 bases for V and 2 bases for J; bases not matched to a gene: 7. CDR3 length: 15 residues. The CDR3 DNA reads as TGTGCCAGTAGTTTTAGACTAGCGCAGCAAGAGACCCAGTACTTC. Protein sequence: CASSFRLAQQETQYF.

The genes are TRBV19 and TRBJ1-6; D ambiguous. From germline, CDR1 is LNHDA and CDR2 SQIVND (reference sequence). Trimming shortened V by 3 bases and J by 0 bases, and 12 bases separated the two germline ends. CDR3 length equals 17 residues. For the CDR3, the DNA is TGTGCCAGTAGTATCGGGTCTTCCAGCTCCTATAATTCACCCCTCCACTTT. The encoded protein is CASSIGSSSSYNSPLHF.